This T cell receptor beta chain is from a study of T cell responses to AZD1222 COVID-19 vaccine. Regarding the study as a whole: At study baseline, merely six AZD1222 recipients were seropositive. Clonal diversity was possibly underestimated, and the donors were mostly white British, with more females.

Repertoires were generated with immunoSEQ multiplex PCR, while TCRdb's copy carries only in-frame clones and drops some. The sample lists roughly 100,000 clones, 80% to 90% occurring once. The germline V gene has CDR1 ENHRY and CDR2 SYGVKD. This CDR3 has 14 residues. Trimming at V came to 6 bases and at J to 2 bases, leaving 6 bases not matched to a gene. This clone was found once. Antigen: not known. The sequencing here drew on peripheral blood, taken on day 0 of AZD1222 vaccination. This sequence was found in an adult in good health. This chain links TRBV10-3 with TRBJ1-1; 7 bases agree with TRBD1. Here the CDR3 reads CAISGGTANTEAFF. The CDR3 region has the DNA TGTGCCATCAGCGGGGGGACAGCCAACACTGAAGCTTTCTTT.